A single T cell receptor beta chain is shown here with its context. TCRdb's table, derived via immunoSEQ multiplex PCR, lists solely in-frame clones and lacks some. The sample has about 140,000 clones; around 80% are singletons. This sample is drawn from a study of blood T cell repertoires in COVID-19. This CDR3 spans 14 amino acids. With V trimmed by 7 bases and J by 6 bases, 9 bases remained unmatched. Germline values: CDR1 SNHLY, CDR2 FYNNEI. The sample taken for sequencing was peripheral blood. This chain links TRBV2 with TRBJ1-5, with TRBD1 matching over 7 bases. This TCR derives from a woman of 80 years or more with active or convalescent COVID-19. CDR3 nucleotide sequence: TGTGCCAGCAAGGGGGCGGGGATCGTTCAGCCCCAGCATTTT. Translated: CASKGAGIVQPQHF.